This T cell receptor beta chain appears in the sequencing data of a study of technical replicates of blood from a handful of donors. The germline gives CDR1 SQVTM, CDR2 ANQGSEA. Trimming removed 4 bases from V and 4 bases from J, with 16 bases in between. The CDR3 runs 14 residues. Libraries were prepared by immunoSEQ multiplex PCR; TCRdb keeps only in-frame clonotypes and omits some of them. There are roughly 59,000 clones in the sample; about 90% occur only once, and about 4.8% lies in the top ten. This clone has just a few counts. Sequencing input: PBMCs. This TCR derives from a human donor in good health. Some clones in this sample may be carry-over from other donors' samples. V gene TRBV29-1 combines with J gene TRBJ1-1, with D possibly TRBD1 on 5 matching bases. The CDR3 DNA reads as TGCAGCGTTGGGGGAGGGGTTAAGAGCACTGAAGCTTTCTTT. Protein sequence: CSVGGGVKSTEAFF.